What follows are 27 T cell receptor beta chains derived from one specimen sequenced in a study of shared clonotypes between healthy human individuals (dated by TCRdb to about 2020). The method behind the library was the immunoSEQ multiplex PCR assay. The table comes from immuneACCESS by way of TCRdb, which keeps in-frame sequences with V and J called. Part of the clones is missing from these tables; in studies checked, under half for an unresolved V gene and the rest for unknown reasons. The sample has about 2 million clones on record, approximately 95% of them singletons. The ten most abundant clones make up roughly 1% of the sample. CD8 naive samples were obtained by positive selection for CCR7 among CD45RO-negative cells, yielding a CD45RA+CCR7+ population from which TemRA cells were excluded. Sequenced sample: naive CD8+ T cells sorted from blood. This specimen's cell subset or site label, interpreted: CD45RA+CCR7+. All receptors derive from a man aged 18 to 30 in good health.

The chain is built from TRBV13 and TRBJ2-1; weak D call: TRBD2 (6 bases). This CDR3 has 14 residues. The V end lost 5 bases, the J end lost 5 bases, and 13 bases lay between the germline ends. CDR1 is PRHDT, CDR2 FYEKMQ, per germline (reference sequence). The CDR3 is CASSSRDSNNEQFF. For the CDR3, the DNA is TGTGCCAGCAGCAGCCGGGACTCTAACAATGAGCAGTTCTTC.

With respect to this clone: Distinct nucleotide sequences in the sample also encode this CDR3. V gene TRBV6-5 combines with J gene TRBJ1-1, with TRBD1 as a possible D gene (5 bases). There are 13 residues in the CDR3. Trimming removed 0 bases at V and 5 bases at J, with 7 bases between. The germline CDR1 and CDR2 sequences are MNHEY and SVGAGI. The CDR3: CASSYSGGTEAFF. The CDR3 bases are TGTGCCAGCAGTTACTCCGGGGGAACTGAAGCTTTCTTT.

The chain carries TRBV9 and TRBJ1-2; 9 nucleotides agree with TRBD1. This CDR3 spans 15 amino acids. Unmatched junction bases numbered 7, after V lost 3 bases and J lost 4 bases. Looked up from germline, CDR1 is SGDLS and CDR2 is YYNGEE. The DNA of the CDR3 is TGTGCCAGCAGCGCCACAGGGGGCGCTGGCTATGGCTACACCTTC. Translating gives CASSATGGAGYGYTF.

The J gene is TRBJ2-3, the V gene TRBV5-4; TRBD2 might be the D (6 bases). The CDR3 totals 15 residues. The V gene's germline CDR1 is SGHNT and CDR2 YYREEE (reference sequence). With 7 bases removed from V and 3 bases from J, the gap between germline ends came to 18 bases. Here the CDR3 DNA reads TGTGCCAGCGCCCTACGGGGGAGTGGTACAGATACGCAGTATTTT. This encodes CASALRGSGTDTQYF.

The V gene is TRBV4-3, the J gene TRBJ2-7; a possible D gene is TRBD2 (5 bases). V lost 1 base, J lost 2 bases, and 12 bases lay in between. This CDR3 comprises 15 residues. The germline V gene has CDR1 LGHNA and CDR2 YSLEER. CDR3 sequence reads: CASSQVRDDTYEQYF. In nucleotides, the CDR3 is TGCGCCAGCAGCCAAGTACGGGATGATACCTACGAGCAGTACTTC.

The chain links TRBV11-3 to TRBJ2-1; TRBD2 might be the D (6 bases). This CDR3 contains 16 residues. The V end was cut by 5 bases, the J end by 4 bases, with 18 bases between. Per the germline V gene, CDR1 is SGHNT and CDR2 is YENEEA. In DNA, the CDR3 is TGTGCCAGCAGCCCTGAGAGCGGGTCAGCATACAATGAGCAGTTCTTC. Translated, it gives CASSPESGSAYNEQFF.

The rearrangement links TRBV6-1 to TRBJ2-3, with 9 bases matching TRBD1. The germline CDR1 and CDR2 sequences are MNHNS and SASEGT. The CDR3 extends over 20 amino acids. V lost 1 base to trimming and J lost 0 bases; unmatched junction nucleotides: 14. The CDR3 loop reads CASSEDGTGFFTESTDTQYF. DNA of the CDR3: TGTGCCAGCAGTGAAGATGGGACAGGGTTTTTTACAGAAAGCACAGATACGCAGTATTTT.

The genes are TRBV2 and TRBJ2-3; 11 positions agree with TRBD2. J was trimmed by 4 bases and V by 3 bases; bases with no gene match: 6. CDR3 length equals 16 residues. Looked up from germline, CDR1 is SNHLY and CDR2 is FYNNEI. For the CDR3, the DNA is TGTGCCAGCAGTGACGAGACTAGCGGGGCGCCAGATACGCAGTATTTT. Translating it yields CASSDETSGAPDTQYF.

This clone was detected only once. In nucleotides, the CDR3 is TGTGCCAGCAGCTTAGCCCCTACAGGAACTAACTATGGCTACACCTTC. Encoded protein: CASSLAPTGTNYGYTF. The chain joins TRBV7-9 to TRBJ1-2; possible D gene TRBD1, 5 bases. Germline V gives CDR1 SEHNR, CDR2 FQNEAQ (reference sequence). V dropped 0 bases and J dropped 0 bases, with 11 bases sitting between them. There are 16 residues in the CDR3.

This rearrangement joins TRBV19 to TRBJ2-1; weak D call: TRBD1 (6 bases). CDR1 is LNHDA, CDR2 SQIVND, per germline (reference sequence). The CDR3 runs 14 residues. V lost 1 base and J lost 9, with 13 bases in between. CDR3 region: CASSIVRGTVEQFF. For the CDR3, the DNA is TGTGCCAGTAGTATAGTGAGGGGGACGGTTGAGCAGTTCTTC.

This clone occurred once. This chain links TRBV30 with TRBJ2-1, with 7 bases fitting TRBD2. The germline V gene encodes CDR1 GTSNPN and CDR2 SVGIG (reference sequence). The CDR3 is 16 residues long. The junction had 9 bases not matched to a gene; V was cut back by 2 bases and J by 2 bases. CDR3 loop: CAWSFPGGVAYNEQFF. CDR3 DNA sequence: TGTGCCTGGAGTTTCCCTGGGGGGGTGGCCTACAATGAGCAGTTCTTC.

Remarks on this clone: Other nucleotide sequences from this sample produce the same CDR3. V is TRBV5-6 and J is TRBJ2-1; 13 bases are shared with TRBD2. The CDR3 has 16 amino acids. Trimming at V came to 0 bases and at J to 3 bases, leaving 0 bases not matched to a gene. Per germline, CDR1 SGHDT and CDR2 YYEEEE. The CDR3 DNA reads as TGTGCCAGCAGCTTGGGACTAGCGGGGGGCTACAATGAGCAGTTCTTC. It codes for CASSLGLAGGYNEQFF.

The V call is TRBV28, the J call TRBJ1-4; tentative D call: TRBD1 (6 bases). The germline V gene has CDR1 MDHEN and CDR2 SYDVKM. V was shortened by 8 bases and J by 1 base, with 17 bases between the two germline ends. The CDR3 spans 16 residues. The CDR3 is CASGGALSRTNEKLFF. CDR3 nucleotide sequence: TGTGCCAGCGGGGGGGCGCTTAGTCGAACTAATGAAAAACTGTTTTTT. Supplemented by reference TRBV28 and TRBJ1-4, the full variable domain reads DVKVTQSSRYLVKRTGEKVFLECVQDMDHENMFWYRQDPGLGLRLIYFSYDVKMKEKGDIPEGYSVSREKKERFSLILESASTNQTSMYLCASGGALSRTNEKLFFGSGTQLSVL.

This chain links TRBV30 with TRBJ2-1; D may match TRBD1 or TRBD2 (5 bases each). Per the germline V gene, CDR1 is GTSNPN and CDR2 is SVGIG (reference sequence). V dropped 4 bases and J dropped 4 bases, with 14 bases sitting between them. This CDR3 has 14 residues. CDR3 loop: CAWIGTPVYNEQFF. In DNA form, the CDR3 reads TGTGCCTGGATAGGGACGCCGGTTTACAATGAGCAGTTCTTC.

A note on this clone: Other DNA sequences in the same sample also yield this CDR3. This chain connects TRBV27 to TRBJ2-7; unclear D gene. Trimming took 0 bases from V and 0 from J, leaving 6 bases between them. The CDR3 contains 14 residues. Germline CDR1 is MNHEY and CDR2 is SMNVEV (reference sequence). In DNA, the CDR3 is TGTGCCAGCAGTTTATCTTGGGGCTCCTACGAGCAGTACTTC. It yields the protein CASSLSWGSYEQYF.

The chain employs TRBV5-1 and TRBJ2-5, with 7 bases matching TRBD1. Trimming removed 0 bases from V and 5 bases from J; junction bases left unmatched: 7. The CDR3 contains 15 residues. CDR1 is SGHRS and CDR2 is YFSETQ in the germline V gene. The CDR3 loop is CASSLVPGQWETQYF. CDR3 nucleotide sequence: TGCGCCAGCAGCTTGGTTCCGGGACAGTGGGAGACCCAGTACTTC.

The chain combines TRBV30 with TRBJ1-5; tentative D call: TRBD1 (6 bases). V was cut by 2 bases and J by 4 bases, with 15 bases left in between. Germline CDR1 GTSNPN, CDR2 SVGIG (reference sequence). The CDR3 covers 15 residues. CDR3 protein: CAWSTDSFSNQPQHF. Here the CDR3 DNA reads TGTGCCTGGAGTACGGACAGTTTTAGTAATCAGCCCCAGCATTTT.

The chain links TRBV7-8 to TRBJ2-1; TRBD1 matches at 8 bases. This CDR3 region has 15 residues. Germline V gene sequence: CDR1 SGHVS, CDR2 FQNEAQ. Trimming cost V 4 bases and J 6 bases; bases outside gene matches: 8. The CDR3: CASSSTGQAINEQFF. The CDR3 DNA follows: TGTGCCAGCAGCTCGACGGGACAGGCGATCAATGAGCAGTTCTTC.

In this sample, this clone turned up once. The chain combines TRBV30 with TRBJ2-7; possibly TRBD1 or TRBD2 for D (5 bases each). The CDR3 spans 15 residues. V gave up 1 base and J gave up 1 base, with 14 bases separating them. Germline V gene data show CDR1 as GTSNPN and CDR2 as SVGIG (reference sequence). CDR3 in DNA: TGTGCCTGGAGTGGAGGGGCGGTAAGTTCCTACGAGCAGTACTTC. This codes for CAWSGGAVSSYEQYF.

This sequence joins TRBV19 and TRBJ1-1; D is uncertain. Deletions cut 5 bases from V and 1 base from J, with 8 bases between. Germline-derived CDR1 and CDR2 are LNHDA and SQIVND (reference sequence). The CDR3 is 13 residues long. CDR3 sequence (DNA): TGTGCCAGTAGTGACGGAGGGAACACTGAAGCTTTCTTT. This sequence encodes CASSDGGNTEAFF.

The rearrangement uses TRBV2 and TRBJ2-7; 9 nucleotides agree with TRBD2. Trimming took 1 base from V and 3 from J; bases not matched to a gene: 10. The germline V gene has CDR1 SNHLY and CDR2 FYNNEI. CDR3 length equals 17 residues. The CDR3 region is CASSEGVWLAGIYEQYF. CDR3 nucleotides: TGTGCCAGCAGTGAAGGTGTTTGGCTAGCGGGAATCTACGAGCAGTACTTC.

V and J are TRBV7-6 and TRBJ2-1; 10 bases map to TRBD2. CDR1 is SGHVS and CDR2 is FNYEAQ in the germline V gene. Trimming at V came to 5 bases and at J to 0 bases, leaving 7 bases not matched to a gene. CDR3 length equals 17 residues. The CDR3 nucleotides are TGTGCCAGCAGCCCGGGACTAGCGACCGACTCCTACAATGAGCAGTTCTTC. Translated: CASSPGLATDSYNEQFF.

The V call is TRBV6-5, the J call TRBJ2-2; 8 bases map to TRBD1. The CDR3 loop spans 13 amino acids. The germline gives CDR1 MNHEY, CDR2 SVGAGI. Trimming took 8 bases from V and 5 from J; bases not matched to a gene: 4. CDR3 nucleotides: TGTGCCAGCCCTACAGGGGGAACCGGGGAGCTGTTTTTT. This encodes CASPTGGTGELFF.

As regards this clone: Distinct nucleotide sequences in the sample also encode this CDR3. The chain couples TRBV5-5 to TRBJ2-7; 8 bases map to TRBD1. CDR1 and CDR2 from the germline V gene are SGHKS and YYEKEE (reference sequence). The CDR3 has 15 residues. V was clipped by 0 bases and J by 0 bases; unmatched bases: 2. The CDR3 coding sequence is TGTGCCAGCAGCTTGGGACAGGGGCGCTCCTACGAGCAGTACTTC. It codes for CASSLGQGRSYEQYF. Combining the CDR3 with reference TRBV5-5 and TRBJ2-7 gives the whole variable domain DAGVTQSPTHLIKTRGQQVTLRCSPISGHKSVSWYQQVLGQGPQFIFQYYEKEERGRGNFPDRFSARQFPNYSSELNVNALLLGDSALYLCASSLGQGRSYEQYFGPGTRLTVT.

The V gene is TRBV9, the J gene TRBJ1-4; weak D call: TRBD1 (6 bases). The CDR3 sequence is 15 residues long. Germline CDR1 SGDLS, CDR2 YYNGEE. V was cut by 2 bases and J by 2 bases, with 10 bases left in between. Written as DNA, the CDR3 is TGTGCCAGCAGCGTTCGAGGGGGGACTAATGAAAAACTGTTTTTT. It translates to CASSVRGGTNEKLFF. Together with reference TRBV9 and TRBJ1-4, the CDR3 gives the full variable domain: DSGVTQTPKHLITATGQRVTLRCSPRSGDLSVYWYQQSLDQGLQFLIQYYNGEERAKGNILERFSAQQFPDLHSELNLSSLELGDSALYFCASSVRGGTNEKLFFGSGTQLSVL.

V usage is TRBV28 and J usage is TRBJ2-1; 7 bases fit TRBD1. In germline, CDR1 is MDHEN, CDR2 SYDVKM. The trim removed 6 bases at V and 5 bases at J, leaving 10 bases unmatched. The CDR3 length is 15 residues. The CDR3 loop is CASSQIPTGNNEQFF. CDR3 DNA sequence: TGTGCCAGCAGCCAAATCCCGACAGGGAACAATGAGCAGTTCTTC.

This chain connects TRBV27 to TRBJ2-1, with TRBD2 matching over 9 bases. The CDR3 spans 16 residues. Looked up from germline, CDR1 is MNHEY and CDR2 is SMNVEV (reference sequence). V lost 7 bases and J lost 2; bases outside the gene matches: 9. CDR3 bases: TGTGCCAGCACCTTTTCTAGCGGGGAGGCCTACAATGAGCAGTTCTTC. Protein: CASTFSSGEAYNEQFF.